This TCR beta chain was recorded in a study of T cells in Graves' hyperthyroidism and ophthalmopathy. Study outcomes and limitations: Blood also contained most expanded thyroid clonotypes above 0.001. A model using 13 V-J features told ophthalmopathy apart from stable hyperthyroidism.

Comment on this clonotype: Its specificity is not known. A far larger clone lies a single base away; this is likely a read error.

This CDR3 contains 10 residues. The ends were cut back, 6 bases at V and 1 base at J, with 1 base in the middle. Germline assignment: CDR1 ENHRY and CDR2 SYGVKD. Based on clinical symptoms, serum thyroxine and TRAb, thyroid ultrasound and orbital computed tomography, diagnoses were reached. TCR beta CDR3 regions were amplified from RNA. The TCR CDR3 was amplified in a first-round RT-PCR using the HTBI primer set. TCRdb recomputed calls from the multiplex PCR reads with MiXCR, one row per CDR3 protein. Counted here are some 600,000 distinct CDR3 sequences, 35% to 55% occurring once; the ten biggest clones make up roughly 8.2%.

The gene calls are TRBV10-3 and TRBJ2-7; D gene ambiguous. The sequenced sample was peripheral blood or thyroid tissue (not recorded which). The sequence derives from a woman aged 18-29 years with Graves' hyperthyroidism. CDR3: CAIRSYEQYF. The CDR3 DNA reads TGTGCCATCAGGTCCTACGAGCAGTACTTC.